This T cell receptor beta chain originates from a study of T-cell reconstitution after alpha-beta-depleted transplantation in children. This clonotype was found a few times. The library targeted TCRbeta and was prepared with unique molecular identifiers. Each CDR3 protein gets one entry after TCRdb re-called the PCR reads with MiXCR. This sample has tens of thousands of distinct CDR3 sequences, with roughly an eighth found just once. The length of the CDR3 is 14 residues. V was clipped by 2 bases and J by 3 bases, with 8 bases between them. CDR1 is SGDLS, CDR2 YYNGEE, per germline. V gene TRBV9 combines with J gene TRBJ2-2, with D perhaps matching TRBD1 (6 bases). The receptor's source is a male patient between 2 and 15 years old who had a stem cell transplant for acute lymphoblastic leukemia, so the T cells may come from the graft donor. Sequencing used PBMCs, mostly from graft donor cells, obtained 180 days after TCRalphabeta/CD19-depleted stem cell transplant. In DNA form, the CDR3 reads TGTGCCAGCAGCGTCCAGGGGCACACCGGGGAGCTGTTTTTT. Residues: CASSVQGHTGELFF.